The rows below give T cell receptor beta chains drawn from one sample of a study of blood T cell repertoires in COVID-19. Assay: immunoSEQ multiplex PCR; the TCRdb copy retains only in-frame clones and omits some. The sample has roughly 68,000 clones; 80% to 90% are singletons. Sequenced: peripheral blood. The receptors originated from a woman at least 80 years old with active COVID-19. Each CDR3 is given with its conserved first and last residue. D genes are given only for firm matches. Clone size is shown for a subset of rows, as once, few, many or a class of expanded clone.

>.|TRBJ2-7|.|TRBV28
CASWGGNSYEQYF
TGTGCCAGCTGGGGAGGTAACTCCTACGAGCAGTACTTC
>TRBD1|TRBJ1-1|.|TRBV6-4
CASSYIQGPDAEAFF
TGTGCCAGCAGTTACATACAGGGGCCCGATGCTGAAGCTTTCTTT
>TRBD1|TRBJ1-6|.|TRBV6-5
CASRDWDRGNSPLHF
TGTGCCAGCAGGGATTGGGACAGGGGAAATTCACCCCTCCACTTT
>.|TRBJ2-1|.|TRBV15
CATSRGGSWNEQFF
TGTGCCACCAGCAGGGGGGGATCCTGGAATGAGCAGTTCTTC
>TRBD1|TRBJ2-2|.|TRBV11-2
CASSPGQPRAGELFF
TGTGCCAGCAGCCCGGGACAGCCGAGGGCCGGGGAGCTGTTTTTT
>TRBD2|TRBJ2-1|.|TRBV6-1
CASSARQGTSGFLYNEQFF
TGTGCCAGCAGTGCCAGACAGGGGACTAGCGGATTCCTCTACAATGAGCAGTTCTTC
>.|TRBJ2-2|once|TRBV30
CAVARGANTGELFF
TGTGCCGTGGCGCGGGGAGCGAACACCGGGGAGCTGTTTTTT
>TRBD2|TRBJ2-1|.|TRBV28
CASSLVSGSSYNEQFF
TGTGCCAGCAGTTTAGTTAGCGGGAGCTCCTACAATGAGCAGTTCTTC
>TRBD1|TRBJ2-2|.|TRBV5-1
CASSLTYRGVTNTGELFF
TGCGCCAGCAGCTTGACGTACAGGGGGGTGACGAACACCGGGGAGCTGTTTTTT
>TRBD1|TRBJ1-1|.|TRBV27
CASSLSVGTGDAFF
TGTGCCAGCAGTTTATCGGTAGGGACAGGGGACGCTTTCTTT
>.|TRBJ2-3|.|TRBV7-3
CASREGGVSDTQYF
TGTGCCAGCAGGGAGGGCGGGGTTTCAGATACGCAGTATTTT
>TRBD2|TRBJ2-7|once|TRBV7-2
CASSAVAGVRIYEQYF
TGTGCCAGCAGCGCCGTAGCGGGAGTGAGAATCTACGAGCAGTACTTC
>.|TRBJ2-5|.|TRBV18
CASSSQETQYF
TGTGCCAGCTCATCACAAGAGACCCAGTACTTC
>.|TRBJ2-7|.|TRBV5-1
CASSADQGYEQYF
TGCGCCAGCAGCGCGGACCAGGGTTACGAGCAGTACTTC
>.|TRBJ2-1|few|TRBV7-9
CASTDTLGPREQFF
TGTGCCAGCACCGATACACTAGGGCCGCGTGAGCAGTTCTTC
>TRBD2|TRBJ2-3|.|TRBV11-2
CASSLVAGRGDTQYF
TGTGCCAGCAGCTTAGTCGCGGGGCGGGGGGATACGCAGTATTTT
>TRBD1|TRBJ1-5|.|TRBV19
CASSRQQGASNQPQHF
TGTGCCAGTAGTAGGCAACAGGGGGCAAGCAATCAGCCCCAGCATTTT
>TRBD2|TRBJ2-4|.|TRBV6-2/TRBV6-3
CASSYGEGNIQYF
TGTGCCAGCAGTTACGGGGAGGGGAACATTCAGTACTTC
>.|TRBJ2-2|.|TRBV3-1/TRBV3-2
CASSQGGNLAGELFF
TGTGCCAGCAGCCAAGGCGGGAATTTGGCCGGGGAGCTGTTTTTT
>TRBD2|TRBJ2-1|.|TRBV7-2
CASSYHMRGARDNEQFF
TGTGCCAGCAGCTACCATATGCGGGGGGCTCGGGACAATGAGCAGTTCTTC
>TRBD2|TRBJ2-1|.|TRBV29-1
CSVERLASGAYNEQFF
TGCAGCGTTGAACGCTTGGCTAGCGGGGCCTACAATGAGCAGTTCTTC
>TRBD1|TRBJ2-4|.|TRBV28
CASSPLGQGGAKNIQYF
TGTGCCAGCAGTCCACTTGGACAGGGGGGGGCCAAAAACATTCAGTACTTC
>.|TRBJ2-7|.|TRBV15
CATSRGDISYEQYF
TGTGCCACCAGCAGAGGGGACATATCCTACGAGCAGTACTTC
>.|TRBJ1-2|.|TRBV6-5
CASSQQTKVGGYTF
TGTGCCAGCAGTCAACAGACGAAGGTGGGTGGCTACACCTTC
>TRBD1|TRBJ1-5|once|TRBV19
CASSMFGQGRNQPQHF
TGTGCCAGTAGTATGTTCGGACAGGGTAGGAATCAGCCCCAGCATTTT
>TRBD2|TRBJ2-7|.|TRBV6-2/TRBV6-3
CASSIVQLAGVGEQYF
TGTGCCAGCAGCATAGTACAACTAGCGGGAGTTGGAGAGCAGTACTTC
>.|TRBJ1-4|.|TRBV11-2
CASSPWGGRDEKLFF
TGTGCCAGCAGCCCCTGGGGGGGGCGAGATGAAAAACTGTTTTTT
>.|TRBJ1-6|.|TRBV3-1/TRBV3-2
CASSQVRSYNSPLHF
TGTGCCAGCAGTCAGGTCCGCTCCTATAATTCACCCCTCCACTTT
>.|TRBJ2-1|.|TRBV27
CASSSSGPNNEQFF
TGTGCCAGCAGCTCAAGCGGGCCAAACAATGAGCAGTTCTTC
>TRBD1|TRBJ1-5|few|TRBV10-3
CAISDPSGTGDNQPQHF
TGTGCCATCAGTGATCCCTCAGGGACAGGTGACAATCAGCCCCAGCATTTT
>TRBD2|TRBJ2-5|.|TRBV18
CASSESGRGETQYF
TGTGCCAGCTCCGAGAGCGGGAGGGGTGAGACCCAGTACTTC
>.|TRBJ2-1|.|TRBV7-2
CASSYSGGISYNEQFF
TGTGCCAGCAGCTATTCGGGCGGGATCTCCTACAATGAGCAGTTCTTC
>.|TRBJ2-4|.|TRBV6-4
CASRRRLNLGENIQYF
TGTGCCAGCAGGCGTCGACTCAACCTAGGGGAAAACATTCAGTACTTC
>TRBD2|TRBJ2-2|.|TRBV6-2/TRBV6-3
CASSSPGTRGTGELFF
TGTGCCAGCAGTTCCCCCGGGACTAGAGGGACCGGGGAGCTGTTTTTT
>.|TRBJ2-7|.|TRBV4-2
CASSQDLDSYEQYF
TGTGCCAGCAGCCAAGATCTAGATTCCTACGAGCAGTACTTC
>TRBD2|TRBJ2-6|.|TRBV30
CAGGGGPGGANVLTF
TGTGCCGGGGGCGGGGGGCCTGGTGGGGCCAACGTCCTGACTTTC
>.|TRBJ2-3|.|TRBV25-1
CASSEGAGTDTQYF
TGTGCCAGCAGTGAAGGGGCAGGCACAGATACGCAGTATTTT
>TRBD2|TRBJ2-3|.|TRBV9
CASSPESAGGLDTQYF
TGTGCCAGCAGCCCTGAGTCAGCGGGAGGGCTAGATACGCAGTATTTT